This T cell receptor (beta chain) stems from a study of human T cells and chemical hapten exposure (dated by TCRdb to about 2021). Study-wide context: For sensitization, 2% DPC in acetone was applied to a roughly 2 cm by roughly 2 cm area of upper inner arm skin. Alopecia areata with under or over 50% scalp involvement, alopecia totalis and alopecia universalis were represented in the patient cohort, which was mostly female. Peripheral blood TCR repertoire changes were tracked in vivo in alopecia patients during primary and secondary sensitization to the hapten diphenylcyclopropenone (DPC). Patch tests used Finn chambers with 0.01% DPC on the upper back, scored after 6 days by International Contact Dermatitis Research Group standards. Throughout the roughly 25-week study period, patients were also given weekly therapeutic DPC doses on the scalp. Libraries were pooled for sequencing, and per-sample TCR yields varied mainly because of small differences in library volumes within the pool. Blood samples were taken from patients before sensitization (week 0) and at 2, 6 and about 24 weeks after DPC sensitization. Around 30 alopecia patients provided blood for TCR sequencing at one to four time points (pre-sensitization, 2, 6 and 24 weeks).

Including the terminal cysteine and phenylalanine, the CDR3 comprises 15 residues. The retained sequence is limited to the CDR3, 45 bases, with the frame set at the first base. Trimmed from V: 0 bases; trimmed from J: 6 bases; junction bases lacking a gene match: 4. The germline V gene encodes CDR1 SGDLS and CDR2 YYNGEE. Overall study results and their limits: After repeated subsampling, the strength of the expansion versus patch-test correlation and the threshold at which it became significant changed. Compared with pre-sensitization or healthy control sets, expanded TCRs formed significantly more large CDR3 similarity clusters, which is consistent with antigen-driven responses. Because all patients had alopecia, a presumed autoimmune disease, the immune response of the patients might differ from that of healthy individuals. The number of TCRs above 1 in 1000 frequency did not change with DPC sensitization; there was no evidence of global repertoire structure alterations. Patch test score correlated positively with the number of PT1 expanded TCRs, reaching significance at thresholds 8, 16 and 32 but not at 4.

Receptor libraries were prepared by RACE. The sample was run on a NextSeq 500. During library preparation, unique molecular identifiers were attached to individual cDNA molecules so that TCRs could be counted in a quantitative, reproducible way. For every blood RNA sample, sequencing covered both the TCR alpha and TCR beta chains. For the original study's pipeline: The median number of TCRs per sample was around 100,000, ranging from roughly 23,224 to 690,600. V, J and CDR3 annotation of the TCR reads was carried out using the Decombinator software suite. For PS versus PT1 abundance plots, all samples were subsampled to the same number of TCRs (28,000). Expanded TCRs were defined as absent before sensitization and observed at least eight times at the 2-week time point. Using fastp at Q25 and MiXCR, TCRdb reprocessed the public reads and kept productive beta chains. Merged by CDR3 protein, the rows form single entries marked with the most common genes and DNA. It is TCRdb's table, rather than the study itself, that gives the V and J calls and clone size. This sample lists under 130,000 distinct CDR3 sequences; 11% were detected once. Together, the top ten hold under 4.5% of the sample.

Notes on this clonotype: Its antigen is not yet known. Qualities for individual bases were not recorded, and no much larger clone is one base off.

The time point label, as the study defines it: patch test 1, 2 weeks after DPC sensitization. The sample's treatment or condition, from its label and the paper: therapeutic diphenylcyclopropenone sensitization with weekly scalp DPC. Blood at each patch-test visit was drawn before the patch test was applied. To be eligible, patients had to be aged 18 to 70, diagnosed with alopecia and judged suitable for DPC therapy, while pregnant patients were excluded. Total RNA was extracted from unfractionated whole blood that had been collected in Tempus Blood RNA tubes. The sequences come from whole blood, collected in connection with sensitization to the hapten diphenylcyclopropenone (DPC). This TCR derives from a woman in her thirties or forties with alopecia areata. Some clones in this sample may be carry-over from other donors' samples. Here the chain combines TRBV9 and TRBJ2-2; 8 junctional bases match TRBD2. In nucleotides, the sequence is TGTGCCAGCAGCGTAGTTAGCGGGGCCCCCGGGGAGCTGTTTTTT. Its translation is CASSVVSGAPGELFF. Here the CDR3 is joined to the reference TRBV9 and TRBJ2-2 genes, and the full variable domain is: DSGVTQTPKHLITATGQRVTLRCSPRSGDLSVYWYQQSLDQGLQFLIQYYNGEERAKGNILERFSAQQFPDLHSELNLSSLELGDSALYFCASSVVSGAPGELFFGEGSRLTVL.